Listed below are T cell receptor beta chains from one sample, sequenced in a study of cytomegalovirus exposure and HLA in healthy donors. Assay used: immunoSEQ multiplex PCR; TCRdb lists only in-frame clones, some missing. The sample has approximately 100,000 clones, around three quarters seen once; the top ten hold just over 2%. Sequencing used PBMCs. These receptors were collected from a human donor in good health. CDR3s include the opening cysteine and the closing phenylalanine or tryptophan. The D gene is left open where the match is weak. The size field is filled for only some rows; it gives once, few, many or a size class.

j_gene | d_gene | abundance | v_gene | CDR3nt | CDR3aa
TRBJ2-5 | TRBD2 | NA | TRBV19 | TGTGCCAGTAGCCTCCTAGCGGGGGGCCAAGAGACCCAGTACTTC | CASSLLAGGQETQYF
TRBJ2-2 | NA | NA | TRBV7-6 | TGTGCCAGCAGCTTAGTCCCACAGGGCCTGAACACCGGGGAGCTGTTTTTT | CASSLVPQGLNTGELFF
TRBJ1-2 | NA | once | TRBV7-9 | TGTGCCAGCAGCTTAGGTTCCGCCACCTCAGCTAACTATGGCTACACCTTC | CASSLGSATSANYGYTF
TRBJ1-3 | NA | once | TRBV30 | TGTGCCTGGACTCCGGTGAGGGCAGGAAACACCATATATTTT | CAWTPVRAGNTIYF
TRBJ2-3 | NA | once | TRBV6-5 | TGTGCCAGCAGTTACGCTAGCCCTCGCCCCGCAGATACGCAGTATTTT | CASSYASPRPADTQYF
TRBJ1-1 | NA | NA | TRBV4-3 | TGCGCCAGCAGCCCTAATCGACTCGGGGGAACTGAAGCTTTCTTT | CASSPNRLGGTEAFF
TRBJ1-4 | TRBD1 | once | TRBV28 | TGTGCCAGCGTCAAGCCGGGACAGGGGTCGGCTAATGAAAAACTGTTTTTT | CASVKPGQGSANEKLFF
TRBJ2-3 | TRBD2 | NA | TRBV10-3 | TGTGCCATCAGTCCCGGGGCAGCGGGAGGCACAGATACGCAGTATTTT | CAISPGAAGGTDTQYF
TRBJ1-5 | TRBD1 | NA | TRBV5-6 | TGTGCCAGCAGCTTGAGGGACAGGGCCCTAAATCAGCCCCAGCATTTT | CASSLRDRALNQPQHF
TRBJ2-1 | NA | NA | TRBV9 | TGTGCCAGCAGCGTAGAAGCGGCCTACTACAATGAGCAGTTCTTC | CASSVEAAYYNEQFF
TRBJ1-4 | NA | NA | TRBV4-2 | TGTGCCAGCAGCGGAGGAGAGGGTAATGAAAAACTGTTTTTT | CASSGGEGNEKLFF
TRBJ2-1 | NA | NA | TRBV27 | TGTGCCAGCAGTTTACTAATTGGTTCATACAATGAGCAGTTCTTC | CASSLLIGSYNEQFF
TRBJ2-1 | TRBD2 | few | TRBV9 | TGTGCCAGCAGCGCCCGCGGGACTAGCGGGGGGACTGAGCAGTTCTTC | CASSARGTSGGTEQFF
TRBJ2-3 | NA | NA | TRBV6-1 | TGTGCCAGCTCGGCTAGTCACCTTAGGGATACGCAGTATTTT | CASSASHLRDTQYF
TRBJ1-5 | TRBD1 | NA | TRBV6-5 | TGTGCCAGCAGGGCCCAGGGGGCTATCAATCAGCCCCAGCATTTT | CASRAQGAINQPQHF
TRBJ1-2 | NA | NA | TRBV7-9 | TGTGCCAGCAGCGAAAAACTTACAGGGAACTATGGCTACACCTTC | CASSEKLTGNYGYTF
TRBJ2-7 | NA | NA | TRBV5-1 | TGCGCCAGCAGCTTGCGCGGTGCCAGCTCCTACGAGCAGTACTTC | CASSLRGASSYEQYF
TRBJ2-5 | NA | few | TRBV18 | TGTGCCAGCTCACCTTTACAACAAGAGACCCAGTACTTC | CASSPLQQETQYF
TRBJ1-2 | NA | NA | TRBV12-5 | TGTGCTAGTGGTTTACAGTCAGGCTATGGCTACACCTTC | CASGLQSGYGYTF
TRBJ2-7 | TRBD1 | NA | TRBV25-1 | TGTGCCAGCAGTGAAACAACAGGGGCCTACGAGCAGTACTTC | CASSETTGAYEQYF
TRBJ2-6 | NA | once | TRBV19 | TGTGCCAGTGCTGTGATCAGGGGCTCTGGGGCCAACGTCCTGACTTTC | CASAVIRGSGANVLTF
TRBJ1-1 | NA | NA | TRBV30 | TGTGCCTGGAGCCCGCGGACAGCAGAAGCTTTCTTT | CAWSPRTAEAFF
TRBJ1-5 | NA | NA | TRBV30 | TGTGCCTGGAACGCGCCTAGCAATCAGCCCCAGCATTTT | CAWNAPSNQPQHF
TRBJ2-3 | NA | NA | TRBV11-3 | TGTGCCAGCAGCATAACCTCGGGAGCAACAGATACGCAGTATTTT | CASSITSGATDTQYF
TRBJ2-1 | TRBD2 | NA | TRBV5-4 | TGTGCCAGCAGCTCTCGGACTAGCGGATCAATGAAGCAGTTCTTC | CASSSRTSGSMKQFF
TRBJ2-2 | NA | NA | TRBV4-2 | TGTGCCAGCAGCCAAGTTCGTGTCGACACCGGGGAGCTGTTTTTT | CASSQVRVDTGELFF
TRBJ2-5 | NA | NA | TRBV28 | TGTGCCAGCAGTTTTTCGACTATCCAAGAGACCCAGTACTTC | CASSFSTIQETQYF
TRBJ2-6 | NA | NA | TRBV19 | TGTGCCAGTAAAGCGTCTGGGGCCAACGTCCTGACTTTC | CASKASGANVLTF
TRBJ1-5 | TRBD1 | NA | TRBV28 | TGTGCCAGCGGGACAGGGACGGCGATGAAGATTCAGCCCCAGCATTTT | CASGTGTAMKIQPQHF
TRBJ2-1 | NA | NA | TRBV7-9 | TGTGCCAGCAGCTTAAACAGGGTGGGCAATGAGCAGTTCTTC | CASSLNRVGNEQFF
TRBJ2-1 | TRBD2 | NA | TRBV2 | TGTGCCAGCAGTGAAGGGGGACTAACCTACAATGAGCAGTTCTTC | CASSEGGLTYNEQFF
TRBJ1-2 | NA | NA | TRBV6-4 | TGTGCCAGCAGTGACGGGACAAACTATGGCTACACCTTC | CASSDGTNYGYTF
TRBJ2-1 | NA | few | TRBV7-3 | TGTGCCAGCAGCTTGCCCTCGGCGGAGGAGCAGTTCTTC | CASSLPSAEEQFF
TRBJ1-4 | TRBD1 | few | TRBV2 | TGTGCCAGCAGTCTACAGGGGTTGGGAAAACTGTTTTTT | CASSLQGLGKLFF
TRBJ2-2 | NA | NA | TRBV30 | TGTGCCTCCCAACTTCCCGGGGAGCTGTTTTTT | CASQLPGELFF
TRBJ1-3 | TRBD1 | NA | TRBV6-5 | TGTGCCAGCAGTTACCAGGGACAGTCTGGAAACACCATATATTTT | CASSYQGQSGNTIYF
TRBJ1-2 | NA | NA | TRBV5-6 | TGTGCCAGCAGCTTGGGCAGGGGTGGGCTTCGGCATGGCTACACCTTC | CASSLGRGGLRHGYTF
TRBJ2-1 | TRBD1 | once | TRBV28 | TGTGCCAGCAGTCGGGGACAGGCCTACAATGAGCAGTTCTTC | CASSRGQAYNEQFF
TRBJ1-3 | NA | NA | TRBV18 | TGTGCCAGCTCACCCCGTGAGTTCTCTGGAAACACCATATATTTT | CASSPREFSGNTIYF
TRBJ2-1 | NA | NA | TRBV27 | TGTGCCAGCAGTTTGTCGACCCGGAGCGATGAGCAGTTCTTC | CASSLSTRSDEQFF